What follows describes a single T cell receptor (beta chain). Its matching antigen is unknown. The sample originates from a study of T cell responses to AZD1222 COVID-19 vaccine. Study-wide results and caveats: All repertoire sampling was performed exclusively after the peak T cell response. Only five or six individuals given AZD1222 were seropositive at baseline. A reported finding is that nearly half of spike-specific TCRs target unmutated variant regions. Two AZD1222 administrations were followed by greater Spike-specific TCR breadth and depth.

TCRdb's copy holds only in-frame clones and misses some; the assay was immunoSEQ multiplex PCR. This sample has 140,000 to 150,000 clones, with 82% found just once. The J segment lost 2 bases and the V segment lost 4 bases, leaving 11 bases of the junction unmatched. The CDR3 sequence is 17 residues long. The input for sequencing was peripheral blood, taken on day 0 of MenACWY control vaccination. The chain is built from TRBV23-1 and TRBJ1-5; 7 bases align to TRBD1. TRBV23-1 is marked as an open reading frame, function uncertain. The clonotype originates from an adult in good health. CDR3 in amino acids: CASSPHRQGFRNQPQHF. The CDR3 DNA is TGCGCCAGCAGTCCCCACCGACAGGGTTTCCGCAATCAGCCCCAGCATTTT.